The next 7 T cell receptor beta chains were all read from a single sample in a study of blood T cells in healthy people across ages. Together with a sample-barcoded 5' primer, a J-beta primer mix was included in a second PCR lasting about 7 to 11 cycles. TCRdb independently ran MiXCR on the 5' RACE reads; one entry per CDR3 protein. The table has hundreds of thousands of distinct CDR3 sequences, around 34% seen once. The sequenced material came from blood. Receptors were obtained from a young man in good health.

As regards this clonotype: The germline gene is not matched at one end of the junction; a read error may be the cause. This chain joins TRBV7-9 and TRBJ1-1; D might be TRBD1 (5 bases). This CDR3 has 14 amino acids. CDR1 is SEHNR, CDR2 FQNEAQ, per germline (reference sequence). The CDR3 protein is CANSFPDRNTEAFF. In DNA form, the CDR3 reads TGTGCCAACAGCTTCCCTGACAGGAACACTGAAGCTTTCTTT.

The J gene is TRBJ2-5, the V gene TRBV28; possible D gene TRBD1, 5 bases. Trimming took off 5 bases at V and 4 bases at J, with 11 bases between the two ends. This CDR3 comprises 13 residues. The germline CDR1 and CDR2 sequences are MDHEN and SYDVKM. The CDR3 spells CASSVQDRETQYF. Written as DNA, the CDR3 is TGTGCCAGCAGTGTACAGGACCGAGAGACCCAGTACTTC.

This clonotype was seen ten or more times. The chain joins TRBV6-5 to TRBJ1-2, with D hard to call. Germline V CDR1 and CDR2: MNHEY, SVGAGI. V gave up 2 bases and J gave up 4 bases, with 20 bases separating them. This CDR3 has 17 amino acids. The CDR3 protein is CASSYRPREVRFYGYTF. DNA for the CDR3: TGTGCCAGCAGTTACCGACCCCGGGAGGTTAGGTTCTATGGCTACACCTTC.

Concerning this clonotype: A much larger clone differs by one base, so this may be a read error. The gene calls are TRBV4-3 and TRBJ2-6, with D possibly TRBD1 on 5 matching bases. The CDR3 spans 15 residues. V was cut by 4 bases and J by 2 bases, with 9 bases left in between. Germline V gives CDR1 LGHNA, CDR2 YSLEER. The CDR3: CASSLQVTGANVLTF. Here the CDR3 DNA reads TGCGCCAGCAGCCTACAGGTGACTGGGGCCAACGTCCTGACTTTC.

The CDR3 nucleotides are TGTGCCAGCGGGGACCGGGACTGGTACAATGAGCAGTTCTTC. Translated: CASGDRDWYNEQFF. The genes are TRBV6-5 and TRBJ2-1, with a possible D match to TRBD2 (6 bases). Germline V gene data show CDR1 as MNHEY and CDR2 as SVGAGI. Trimming took off 8 bases at V and 4 bases at J, with 15 bases between the two ends. The CDR3 contains 14 residues.

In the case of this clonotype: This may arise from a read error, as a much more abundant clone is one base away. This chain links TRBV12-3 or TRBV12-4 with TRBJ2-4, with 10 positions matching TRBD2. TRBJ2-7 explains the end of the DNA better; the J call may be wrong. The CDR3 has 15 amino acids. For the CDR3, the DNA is TGTGCCAGCAGTTTGGTTAGCGGGGGGACTTACGAGCAGTACTTC. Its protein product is CASSLVSGGTYEQYF.

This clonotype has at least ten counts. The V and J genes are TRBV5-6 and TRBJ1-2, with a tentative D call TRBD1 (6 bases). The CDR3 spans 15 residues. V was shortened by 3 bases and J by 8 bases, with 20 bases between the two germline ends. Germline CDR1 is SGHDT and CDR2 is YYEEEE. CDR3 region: CASSYREWSSPGYTF. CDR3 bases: TGTGCCAGCAGCTACAGGGAATGGTCCTCCCCCGGCTACACCTTC.